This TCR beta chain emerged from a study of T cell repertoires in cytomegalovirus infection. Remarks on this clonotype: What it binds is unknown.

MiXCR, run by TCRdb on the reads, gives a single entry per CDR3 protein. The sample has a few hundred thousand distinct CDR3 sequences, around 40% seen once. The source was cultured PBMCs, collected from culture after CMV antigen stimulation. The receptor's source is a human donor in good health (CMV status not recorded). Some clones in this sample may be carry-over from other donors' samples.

In DNA, the CDR3 is TGTGCCAGCAGTTTAGAGCCAGACCGCTTGGCCCAGTACTTC. It encodes CASSLEPDRLAQYF. This chain uses TRBV12-3 or TRBV12-4 with TRBJ2-5; no clear D gene. This CDR3 comprises 14 residues. The germline V and J ends were trimmed by 1 base and 9 bases, with 15 bases remaining between them.